This T cell receptor beta chain was identified in a study of beta chain features in type 1 diabetes. Every isolated RNA sample was fully reverse transcribed, so sequencing captured expressed TCRB transcripts. Data came from immunoSEQ multiplex PCR; TCRdb stores just in-frame clones and leaves some out. The sample yields roughly 230,000 clones, 9.5% to 13% seen once. Concerning this clone itself: Its antigen is currently unknown.

The study, taken as a whole, reports: Resolution of whether HLA type affects TCRB rearrangement was not achieved here. Shorter TCRB CDR3s, moderately but significantly so, marked every one of the four CD4+ subsets in Type 1 diabetes patients. Insertions at VDJ junctions were less frequent in type 1 diabetes patients. These patients also deleted more nucleotides at the same junctions.

This CDR3 has 15 residues. V was clipped by 4 bases and J by 0 bases; unmatched bases: 4. Germline-derived CDR1 and CDR2 are MNHEY and SVGAGI. The specimen sequenced was naive CD4+ T cells from blood. The chain recombines TRBV6-5 with TRBJ2-7; 9 bases are a match to TRBD2. This clonotype was obtained from a man in his thirties or forties with type 1 diabetes. The CDR3 bases are TGTGCCAGCAGTTTGCGGGGGGGCCGCTCCTACGAGCAGTACTTC. Its translation: CASSLRGGRSYEQYF.